This T cell receptor (beta chain) was retrieved from a study of cytomegalovirus exposure and HLA in healthy donors. Study results and caveats: A cluster of highly shared sequence variants was likely a sequencing artifact. Accounts indicate the classifier identified cytomegalovirus status with strong specificity and sensitivity. It was taken for granted in presence/absence analyses that sequencing depth across donors was roughly uniform.

In its sample, this clone was seen a few times. The antigen is undetermined. A multiplex PCR was run with 60 Vbeta primers and 13 Jbeta primers. Sequencing used immunoSEQ multiplex PCR; TCRdb keeps in-frame clones, though not all of them. The sample comprises fewer than 150,000 clones, over 75% of which are singletons, and 2% to 2.5% rests with the top ten. CDR1 and CDR2 (germline): MNHEY, SVGAGI. This CDR3 has 14 residues. The junction had 7 bases not matched to a gene; V was cut back by 6 bases and J by 7 bases. Sequencing was done on a sample of PBMCs. This clonotype originated in a man aged 25-40 years in good health and CMV-seronegative. The chain links TRBV6-5 to TRBJ2-2; 8 bases map to TRBD2. CDR3 protein: CASSLNRGGGELFF. CDR3 coding DNA: TGTGCCAGCAGCCTGAATCGGGGGGGCGGGGAGCTGTTTTTT.